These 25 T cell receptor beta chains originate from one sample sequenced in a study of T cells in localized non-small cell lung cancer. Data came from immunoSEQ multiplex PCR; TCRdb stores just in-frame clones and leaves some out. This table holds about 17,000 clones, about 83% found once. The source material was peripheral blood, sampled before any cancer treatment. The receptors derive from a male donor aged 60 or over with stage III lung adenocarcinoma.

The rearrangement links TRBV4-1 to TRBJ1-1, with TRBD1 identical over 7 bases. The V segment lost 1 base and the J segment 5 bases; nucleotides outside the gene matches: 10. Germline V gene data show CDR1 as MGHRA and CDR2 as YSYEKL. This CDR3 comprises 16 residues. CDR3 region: CASSQGVGQVSTEAFF. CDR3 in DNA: TGCGCCAGCAGCCAAGGGGTAGGACAGGTTTCGACTGAAGCTTTCTTT.

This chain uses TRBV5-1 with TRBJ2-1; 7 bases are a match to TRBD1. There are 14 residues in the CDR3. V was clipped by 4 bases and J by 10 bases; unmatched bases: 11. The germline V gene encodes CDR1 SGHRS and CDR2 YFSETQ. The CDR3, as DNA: TGCGCCAGCAGCCTGACCGGGACAGCCATGGAGCAGTTCTTC. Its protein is CASSLTGTAMEQFF.

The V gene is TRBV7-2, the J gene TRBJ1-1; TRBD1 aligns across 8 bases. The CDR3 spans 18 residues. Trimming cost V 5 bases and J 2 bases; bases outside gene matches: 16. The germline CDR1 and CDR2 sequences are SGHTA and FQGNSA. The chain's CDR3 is CASSPDIGQGRRNTEAFF. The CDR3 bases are TGTGCCAGCAGCCCGGACATAGGACAGGGTAGGAGAAACACTGAAGCTTTCTTT.

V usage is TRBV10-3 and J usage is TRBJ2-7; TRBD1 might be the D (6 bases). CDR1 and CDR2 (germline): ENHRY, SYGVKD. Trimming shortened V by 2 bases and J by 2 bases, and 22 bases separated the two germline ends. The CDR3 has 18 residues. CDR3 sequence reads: CAISEVHSPGQPTYEQYF. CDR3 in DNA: TGTGCCATCAGTGAGGTCCATTCTCCGGGACAACCAACCTACGAGCAGTACTTC.

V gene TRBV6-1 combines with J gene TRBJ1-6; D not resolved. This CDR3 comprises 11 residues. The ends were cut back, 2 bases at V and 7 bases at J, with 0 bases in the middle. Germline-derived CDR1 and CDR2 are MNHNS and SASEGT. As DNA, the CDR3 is TGTGCCAGCAGTGAAAATTCACCCCTCCACTTT. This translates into CASSENSPLHF.

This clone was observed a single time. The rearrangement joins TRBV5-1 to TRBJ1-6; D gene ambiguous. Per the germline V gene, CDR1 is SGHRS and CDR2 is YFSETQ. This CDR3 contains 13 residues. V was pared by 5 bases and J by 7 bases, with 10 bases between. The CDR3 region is CASRGDGNSPLHF. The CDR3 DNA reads TGCGCCAGCAGAGGTGACGGGAATTCACCCCTCCACTTT.

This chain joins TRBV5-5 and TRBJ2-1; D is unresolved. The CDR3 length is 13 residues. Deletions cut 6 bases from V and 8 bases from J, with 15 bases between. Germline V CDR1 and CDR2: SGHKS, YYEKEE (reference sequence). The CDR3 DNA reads TGTGCCAGCATTGAGTGGGATAGAGATGAGCAGTTCTTC. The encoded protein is CASIEWDRDEQFF.

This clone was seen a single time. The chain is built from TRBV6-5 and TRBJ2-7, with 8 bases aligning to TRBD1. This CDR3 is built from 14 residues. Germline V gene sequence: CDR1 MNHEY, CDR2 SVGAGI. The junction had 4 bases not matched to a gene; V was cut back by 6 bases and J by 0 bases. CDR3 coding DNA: TGTGCCAGCAGCAGGACAGGGTCCTCCTACGAGCAGTACTTC. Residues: CASSRTGSSYEQYF.

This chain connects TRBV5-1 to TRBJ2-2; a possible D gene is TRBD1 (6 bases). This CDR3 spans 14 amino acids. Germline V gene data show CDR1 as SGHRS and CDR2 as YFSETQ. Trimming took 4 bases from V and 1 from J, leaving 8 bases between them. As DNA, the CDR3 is TGCGCCAGCAGCCCGGGACAGAACACCGGGGAGCTGTTTTTT. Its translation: CASSPGQNTGELFF.

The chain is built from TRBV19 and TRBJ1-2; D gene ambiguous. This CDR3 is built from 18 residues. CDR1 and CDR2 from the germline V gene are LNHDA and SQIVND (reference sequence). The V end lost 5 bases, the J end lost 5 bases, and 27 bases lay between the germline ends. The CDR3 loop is CASSPSPPSRPVEYGYTF. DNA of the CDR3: TGTGCCAGTAGTCCCTCCCCCCCCAGTCGTCCCGTGGAGTATGGCTACACCTTC. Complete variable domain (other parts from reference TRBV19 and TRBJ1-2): DGGITQSPKYLFRKEGQNVTLSCEQNLNHDAMYWYRQDPGQGLRLIYYSQIVNDFQKGDIAEGYSVSREKKESFPLTVTSAQKNPTAFYLCASSPSPPSRPVEYGYTFGSGTRLTVV.

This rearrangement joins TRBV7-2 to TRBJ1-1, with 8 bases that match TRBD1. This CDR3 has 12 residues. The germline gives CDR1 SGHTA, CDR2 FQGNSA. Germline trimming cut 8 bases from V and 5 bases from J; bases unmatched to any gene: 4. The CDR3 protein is CASRDRLTEAFF. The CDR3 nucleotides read TGTGCCAGCCGGGACAGGTTGACTGAAGCTTTCTTT. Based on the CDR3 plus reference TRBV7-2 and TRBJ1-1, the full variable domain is GAGVSQSPSNKVTEKGKDVELRCDPISGHTALYWYRQSLGQGLEFLIYFQGNSAPDKSGLPSDRFSAERTGGSVSTLTIQRTQQEDSAVYLCASRDRLTEAFFGQGTRLTVV.

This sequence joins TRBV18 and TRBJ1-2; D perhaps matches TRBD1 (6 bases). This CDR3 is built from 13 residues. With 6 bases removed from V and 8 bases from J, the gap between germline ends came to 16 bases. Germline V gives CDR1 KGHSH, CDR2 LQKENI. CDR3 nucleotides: TGTGCCAGCTCGGGCGTTGAGGGGGAAGGCTACACCTTC. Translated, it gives CASSGVEGEGYTF.

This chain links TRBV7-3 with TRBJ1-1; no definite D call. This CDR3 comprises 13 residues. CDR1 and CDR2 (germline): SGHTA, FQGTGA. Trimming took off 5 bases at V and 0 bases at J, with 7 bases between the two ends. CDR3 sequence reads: CASSPGMNTEAFF. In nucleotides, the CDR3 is TGTGCCAGCAGCCCGGGGATGAACACTGAAGCTTTCTTT.

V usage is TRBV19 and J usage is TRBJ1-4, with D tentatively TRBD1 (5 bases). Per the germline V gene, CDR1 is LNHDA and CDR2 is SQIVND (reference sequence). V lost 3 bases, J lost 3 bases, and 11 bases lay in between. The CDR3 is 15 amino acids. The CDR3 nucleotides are TGTGCCAGTAGTATGTCAGGGTACTCTAATGAAAAACTGTTTTTT. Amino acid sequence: CASSMSGYSNEKLFF. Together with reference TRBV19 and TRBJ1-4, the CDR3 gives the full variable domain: DGGITQSPKYLFRKEGQNVTLSCEQNLNHDAMYWYRQDPGQGLRLIYYSQIVNDFQKGDIAEGYSVSREKKESFPLTVTSAQKNPTAFYLCASSMSGYSNEKLFFGSGTQLSVL.

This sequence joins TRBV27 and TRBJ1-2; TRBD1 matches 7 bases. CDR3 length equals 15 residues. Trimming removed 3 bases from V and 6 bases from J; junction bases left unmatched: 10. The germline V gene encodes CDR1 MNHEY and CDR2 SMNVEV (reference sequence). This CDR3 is CASSFRQGGRDGYTF. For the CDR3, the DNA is TGTGCCAGCAGTTTTCGACAGGGTGGGAGAGATGGCTACACCTTC.

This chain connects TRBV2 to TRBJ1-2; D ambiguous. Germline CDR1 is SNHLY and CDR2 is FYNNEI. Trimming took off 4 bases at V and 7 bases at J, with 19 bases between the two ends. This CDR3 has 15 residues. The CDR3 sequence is CASSALSAGMGGYTF. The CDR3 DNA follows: TGTGCCAGCAGTGCCCTTTCAGCGGGTATGGGTGGCTACACCTTC.

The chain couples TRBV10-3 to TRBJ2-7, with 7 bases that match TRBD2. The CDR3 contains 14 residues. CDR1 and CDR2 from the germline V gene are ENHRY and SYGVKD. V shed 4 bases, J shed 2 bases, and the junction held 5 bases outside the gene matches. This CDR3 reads CAISGRRGAYEQYF. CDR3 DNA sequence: TGTGCCATCAGTGGTAGACGGGGGGCCTACGAGCAGTACTTC.

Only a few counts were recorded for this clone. This chain's CDR3 is CASSLVVGETQYF. CDR3 sequence (DNA): TGTGCCAGCAGCTTAGTTGTTGGAGAGACCCAGTACTTC. The genes are TRBV7-9 and TRBJ2-5; D is uncertain. CDR3 size: 13 residues. The V gene's germline CDR1 is SEHNR and CDR2 FQNEAQ (reference sequence). V dropped 1 base and J dropped 4 bases, with 7 bases sitting between them.

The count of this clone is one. CDR3 amino acids: CASSQLGETQYF. The CDR3 coding sequence is TGTGCCAGCAGCCAATTAGGAGAGACCCAGTACTTC. V is TRBV16 and J is TRBJ2-5; D is unclear. V was pared by 1 base and J by 4 bases, with 4 bases between. The germline V gene has CDR1 KGHSY and CDR2 FQNENV. The CDR3 consists of 12 residues.

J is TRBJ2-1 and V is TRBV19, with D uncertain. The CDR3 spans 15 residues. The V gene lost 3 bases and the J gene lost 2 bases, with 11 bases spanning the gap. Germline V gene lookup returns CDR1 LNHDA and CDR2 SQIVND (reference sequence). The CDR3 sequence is CASSIQAGPYNEQFF. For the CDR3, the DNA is TGTGCCAGTAGTATTCAGGCAGGCCCCTACAATGAGCAGTTCTTC.

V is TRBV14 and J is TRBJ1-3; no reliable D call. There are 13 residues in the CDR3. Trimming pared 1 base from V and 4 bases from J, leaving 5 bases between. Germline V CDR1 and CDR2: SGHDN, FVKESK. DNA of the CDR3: TGTGCCAGCAGCCAAGCCGCCGGAAACACCATATATTTT. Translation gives CASSQAAGNTIYF.

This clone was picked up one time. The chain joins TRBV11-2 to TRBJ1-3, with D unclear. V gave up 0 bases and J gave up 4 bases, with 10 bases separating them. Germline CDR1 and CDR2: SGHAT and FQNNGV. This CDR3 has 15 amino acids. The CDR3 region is CASSLDRTAGNTIYF. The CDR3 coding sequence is TGTGCCAGCAGCTTAGATCGTACAGCAGGAAACACCATATATTTT.

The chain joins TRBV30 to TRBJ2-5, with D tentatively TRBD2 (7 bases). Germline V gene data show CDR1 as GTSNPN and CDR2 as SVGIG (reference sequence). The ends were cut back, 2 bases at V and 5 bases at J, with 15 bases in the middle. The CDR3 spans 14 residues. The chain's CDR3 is CAWSSGGRWETQYF. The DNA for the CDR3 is TGTGCCTGGAGTTCCGGGGGGCGCTGGGAGACCCAGTACTTC.

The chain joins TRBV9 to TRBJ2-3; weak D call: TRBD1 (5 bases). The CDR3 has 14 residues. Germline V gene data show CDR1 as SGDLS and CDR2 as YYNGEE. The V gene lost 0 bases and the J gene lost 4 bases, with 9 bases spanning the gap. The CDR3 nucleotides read TGTGCCAGCAGCGTAGGGGGCCCGCCAGATACGCAGTATTTT. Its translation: CASSVGGPPDTQYF.

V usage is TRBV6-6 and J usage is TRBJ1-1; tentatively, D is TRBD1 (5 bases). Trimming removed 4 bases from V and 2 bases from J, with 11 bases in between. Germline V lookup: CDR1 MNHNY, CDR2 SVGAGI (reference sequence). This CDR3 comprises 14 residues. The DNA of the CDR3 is TGTGCCAGCAGTTTACAGGACCACAACACTGAAGCTTTCTTT. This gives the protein CASSLQDHNTEAFF.